Listed below are T cell receptor beta chains from one sample, sequenced in a study of blood T cell repertoires in COVID-19. Generated by immunoSEQ multiplex PCR, the TCRdb table keeps only in-frame clones and is missing some. The table includes about 300,000 clones, around four fifths detected once. The source material was peripheral blood. The receptor set was obtained from a woman aged 50 to 60 with acute or convalescent COVID-19. The CDR3 runs from the conserved cysteine through the conserved F or W. The D gene is left open where the match is weak. Clone size is not always given. Where it is, it says once, few, many or a class for expanded clones.

j_call d_call clone_size v_call cdr3_nt cdr3_aa
TRBJ1-1 . . TRBV18 TGTGCCAGCTCACCGTTGGACTACCGGCTCGCTGAAGCTTTCTTT CASSPLDYRLAEAFF
TRBJ1-2 . . TRBV9 TGTGCCAGCACCTCGGAGGGTTTGAATTATGGCTACACCTTC CASTSEGLNYGYTF
TRBJ1-5 . . TRBV9 TGTGCCAGCAGCGTAACAGGGTCTCATCAGCCCCAGCATTTT CASSVTGSHQPQHF
TRBJ2-3 TRBD2 . TRBV5-4 TGTGCCAGCAGCTTTCGGGGGGGCCTCACAGATACGCAGTATTTT CASSFRGGLTDTQYF
TRBJ2-5 . . TRBV5-1 TGCGCCAGCACTCTAGACGGCCAAGAGACCCAGTACTTC CASTLDGQETQYF
TRBJ2-1 . once TRBV5-5 TGTGCCAGCAGCTTAGCGGTTACACTCTCCTACAATGAGCAGTTCTTC CASSLAVTLSYNEQFF
TRBJ2-1 . . TRBV4-1 TGCGCCAGCAGCCAAGATCCCCCCGGGAGTCGCGGGTCTAAGCTCTTC CASSQDPPGSRGSKLF
TRBJ1-2 TRBD1 . TRBV6-6 TGTGCCAGCAGTGCTCAGGGGGCAGGGTATGGCTACACCTTC CASSAQGAGYGYTF
TRBJ2-3 . . TRBV25-1 TGTGCCAGCAGTGAGTCCCCAGGGGACAGCACAGATACGCAGTATTTT CASSESPGDSTDTQYF
TRBJ1-1 . . TRBV2 TGTGCCAGCACGGTAGACAGCAACACTGAAGCTTTCTTT CASTVDSNTEAFF
TRBJ1-4 . once TRBV10-3 TGTGCCATCAGTGAGTCGATGGGAGATGAAAAACTGTTTTTT CAISESMGDEKLFF
TRBJ1-4 . . TRBV11-2 TGTGCCAGCAGCTTATCTCGAGTTGGGGGGGAAAAACTGTTTTTT CASSLSRVGGEKLFF
TRBJ2-7 TRBD1 . TRBV7-2 TGTGCCAGCAGCCCCGGGACAGATTTTTACGAGCAGTACTTC CASSPGTDFYEQYF
TRBJ1-1 TRBD1 . TRBV5-4 TGTGCCAGCAGCCCTGGACAGGGGAAACGCTTGACTGAAGCTTTCTTT CASSPGQGKRLTEAFF
TRBJ2-1 . . TRBV27 TGTGCCAGCAGTTCCTACTCCTACAATGAGCAGTTCTTC CASSSYSYNEQFF
TRBJ2-7 TRBD2 . TRBV12-5 TGTGCTAGTGGTTTGTTCGGGACTAGTAGGGAGCAGTACTTC CASGLFGTSREQYF
TRBJ1-2 TRBD1 . TRBV27 TGTGCCAGCAGTAGGACAGGGAACTTGGGGGGCTACACCTTC CASSRTGNLGGYTF
TRBJ1-4 TRBD1 . TRBV5-4 TGTGCCAGCAGCCAGGACAGGGGGGGTGGTAATGAAAAACTGTTTTTT CASSQDRGGGNEKLFF
TRBJ1-4 TRBD1 . TRBV10-3 TGTGCCATCAGTGAGTCTGGAACAGGGGATGGTGCTGAAAAACTGTTTTTT CAISESGTGDGAEKLFF
TRBJ1-4 . few TRBV4-1 TGCGCCAGCAGCCGTCTTGGCGAAAAACTGTTTTTT CASSRLGEKLFF
TRBJ1-2 TRBD1 . TRBV6-6 TGTGCCGGACGACAGGGAGGAGGCTACACCTTC CAGRQGGGYTF
TRBJ1-1 TRBD1 . TRBV2 TGTGCCAGCAAGCTCGATGAACAGGGGGGATGGACTGAAGCTTTCTTT CASKLDEQGGWTEAFF
TRBJ1-1 . . TRBV20-1 TGCAGTGCTAGTCCAGGGAACACTGAAGCTTTCTTT CSASPGNTEAFF
TRBJ1-6 . few TRBV5-6 TGTGCCAGCAGCTTGGAAATCGGGTCCTCCTATAATTCACCCCTCCACTTT CASSLEIGSSYNSPLHF
TRBJ1-2 TRBD1 . TRBV6-5 TGTGCCAGCAGTCCCGACAGGGGGCTCTATGGCTACACCTTC CASSPDRGLYGYTF
TRBJ1-5 TRBD1 . TRBV10-2 TGCGCCAGCGGCCCAGGGGGCGGTCAGCCCCAGCATTTT CASGPGGGQPQHF
TRBJ2-1 TRBD2 . TRBV3-1/TRBV3-2 TGTGCCAGCAGCCCCCGGACTAGCGGGGGGTTCTACAATGAGCAGTTCTTC CASSPRTSGGFYNEQFF
TRBJ2-3 TRBD2 . TRBV6-4 TGTGCCAGCAGTGACTTACGCGCGGGGGGGCCTGGTACGCAGTATTTT CASSDLRAGGPGTQYF
TRBJ1-1 . . TRBV11-3 TGTGCCAGCAGCTTAGCGGTGAACACTGAAGCTTTCTTT CASSLAVNTEAFF
TRBJ1-2 . . TRBV30 TGTGCCTGGAGTGTACGGGGACTCAACTATGGCTACACCTTC CAWSVRGLNYGYTF
TRBJ1-2 . . TRBV28 TGTGCCAGCAGAATCTATGGGGGGGGCTATGGCTACACCTTC CASRIYGGGYGYTF
TRBJ1-1 TRBD1 . TRBV12-5 TGTGCTAGTGGTATGGGACAGAGGGAAGCTTTCTTT CASGMGQREAFF
TRBJ1-2 TRBD1 few TRBV2 TGTGCCAGCAGTCCGACAGGGGATAACTATGGCTACACCTTC CASSPTGDNYGYTF
TRBJ1-6 . few TRBV7-9 TGTGCCAGCAGCTTACGTACAGGGTTTAATTCACCCCTCCACTTT CASSLRTGFNSPLHF
TRBJ1-1 TRBD1 . TRBV5-1 TGCGCCAGCAGCCAGACAGGGGGTCCCACTGAAGCTTTCTTT CASSQTGGPTEAFF
TRBJ1-3 . . TRBV7-2 TGTGCCAGCAGCCCTGTCCGGGGGGCTGGAAACACCATATATTTT CASSPVRGAGNTIYF
TRBJ2-1 . few TRBV5-4 TGTGCCAGCACCCACGGGGGGCGCGTCCTGGATGAGCAGTTCTTC CASTHGGRVLDEQFF
TRBJ1-5 . . TRBV9 TGTGCCAGCAGCCCCGGGACTGCCTCGAGCAATCAGCCCCAGCATTTT CASSPGTASSNQPQHF
TRBJ2-6 TRBD1 . TRBV2 TGTGCCAGCAGCCAGGGGGCCTTCTCTGGGGCCAACGTCCTGACTTTC CASSQGAFSGANVLTF
TRBJ2-3 TRBD2 . TRBV30 TGTGCCTGGAGCTTAGCGGGAGTAATAACAGATACGCAGTATTTT CAWSLAGVITDTQYF
TRBJ2-7 . few TRBV5-1 TGCGCCAGCAGCTTGGCCTCCTTCGCCACAACCTCCTACGAGCAGTACTTC CASSLASFATTSYEQYF
TRBJ2-1 . . TRBV20-1 TGCAGTGCTAGTCCGGGTAGCTCCTACAATGAGCAGTTCTTC CSASPGSSYNEQFF
TRBJ1-1 TRBD1 . TRBV7-3 TGTGCCAGCAGCTTAACGGGGACAGTGAACACTGAAGCTTTCTTT CASSLTGTVNTEAFF
TRBJ2-1 . . TRBV20-1 TGCAGTGCTAGTACAGGGAGCTCCTACAATGAGCAGTTCTTC CSASTGSSYNEQFF
TRBJ2-5 . . TRBV2 TGTGCCAGCAGTTTTGAGGAAGAGACCCAGTACTTC CASSFEEETQYF
TRBJ2-3 . . TRBV5-6 TGTGCCAGCAGCTTGGCAGGGGTAATCACAGATACGCAGTATTTT CASSLAGVITDTQYF
TRBJ1-1 . . TRBV27 TGTGCCAGCAGTTTAGCTGGCAGATTGAACACTGAAGCTTTCTTT CASSLAGRLNTEAFF
TRBJ2-3 . once TRBV5-6 TGTGCCAGCAGCTTGGGAAGCGGTACGCAGTATTTT CASSLGSGTQYF
TRBJ2-1 TRBD2 . TRBV6-2/TRBV6-3 TGTGCCAGCAGTTCGACCCGCCTCGGGACTAGCGGGGTCTACTACAATGAGCAGTTCTTC CASSSTRLGTSGVYYNEQFF
TRBJ2-3 TRBD2 . TRBV6-5 TGTGCCAGCAGTTACTCTGGACTAGCGGGGGGGCCTACGCAGTATTTT CASSYSGLAGGPTQYF
TRBJ2-3 . . TRBV30 TGTGCCTGGAGCCAAAAAGGGACTTCAGATACGCAGTATTTT CAWSQKGTSDTQYF
TRBJ1-6 TRBD1 few TRBV7-9 TGTGCCAGCAGCTCCAGACAGGGGGCTTCTTCACCCCTCCACTTT CASSSRQGASSPLHF
TRBJ1-6 TRBD1 . TRBV6-2/TRBV6-3 TGTGCCAGCAGTCTGGGACAGGGGGCTTATTCACCCCTCCACTTT CASSLGQGAYSPLHF
TRBJ2-7 TRBD2 . TRBV18 TGTGCCAGCTCTCCGACTAGCGGGAGCTCCTACGAGCAGTACTTC CASSPTSGSSYEQYF
TRBJ1-3 . . TRBV4-3 TGCGCCAGCAGCCAATCCTACACAGGGACTGGAAACACCATATATTTT CASSQSYTGTGNTIYF
TRBJ2-1 . . TRBV11-2 TGTGCCAGCAGTTACACAGGGGGGGCTGAGCAGTTCTTC CASSYTGGAEQFF
TRBJ1-3 . . TRBV11-2 TGTGCCAGCAAGCCAGGGAGGACGGAGAGCTCTGGAAACACCATATATTTT CASKPGRTESSGNTIYF
TRBJ1-2 TRBD1 few TRBV6-2/TRBV6-3 TGTGCCAGCAGTTACGGGACAGGAGACCTCTATGGCTACACCTTC CASSYGTGDLYGYTF
TRBJ1-2 TRBD1 . TRBV27 TGTGCCAGCAGTTCCGAAAGGGGACAGGAGGCACACTATGGCTACACCTTC CASSSERGQEAHYGYTF
TRBJ2-5 TRBD2 once TRBV7-8 TGTGCCAGCACCCCGACTAGCGGATGGGAAGAGACCCAGTACTTC CASTPTSGWEETQYF